The 9 T cell receptor beta chains below come from one sample, sequenced in a study of blood T cell repertoires in COVID-19. Assay: immunoSEQ multiplex PCR; the TCRdb copy retains only in-frame clones and omits some. The top ten hold roughly 25% of the sample, which has about 22,000 clones, roughly nine tenths seen once. Material: peripheral blood. These receptors came from a human donor with active COVID-19. The donor label of this sample is uncertain.

V usage is TRBV21-1 and J usage is TRBJ2-1; the D call in the table, TRBD2, was not verified against the DNA. TRBV21-1 is classified as a pseudogene. CDR3 size: 18 residues. CDR3: CASSKIRPGTLTYNEQFF. CDR3 bases: TGTGCCAGCAGCAAAATTAGACCCGGGACTCTAACCTACAATGAGCAGTTCTTC.

The V and J genes are TRBV2 and TRBJ2-7; D is unclear. The germline V gene encodes CDR1 SNHLY and CDR2 FYNNEI. The CDR3 totals 15 residues. The V end was cut by 2 bases, the J end by 4 bases, with 15 bases between. CDR3 protein: CASSETLAVVYEQYF. The DNA of the CDR3 is TGTGCCAGCAGTGAAACCCTTGCCGTAGTTTACGAGCAGTACTTC.

This clone is labeled medium-sized. The gene calls are TRBV2 and TRBJ2-3; 14 bases agree with TRBD2. Germline loops: CDR1 SNHLY, CDR2 FYNNEI. Losses at the gene ends were 8 bases for V and 5 bases for J; bases not matched to a gene: 9. The CDR3 is 16 residues long. Here the CDR3 DNA reads TGTGCCAGCGCCCGACTAGCGGGGGGGCCCCTAGATACGCAGTATTTT. Its protein is CASARLAGGPLDTQYF. Full variable domain (outside the CDR3, taken from reference TRBV2 and TRBJ2-3): EPEVTQTPSHQVTQMGQEVILRCVPISNHLYFYWYRQILGQKVEFLVSFYNNEISEKSEIFDDQFSVERPDGSNFTLKIRSTKLEDSAMYFCASARLAGGPLDTQYFGPGTRLTVL.

V is TRBV3-1 (or the pseudogene TRBV3-2) and J is TRBJ2-5; D possibly corresponds to TRBD2 (5 bases). The V end lost 7 bases, the J end lost 5 bases, and 17 bases lay between the germline ends. Germline V gives CDR1 LGHDT, CDR2 YNNKEL (reference sequence). The CDR3 is 14 residues long. The CDR3 protein is CASTSAVEAETQYF. The CDR3 nucleotides are TGTGCCAGCACCTCAGCGGTCGAGGCGGAGACCCAGTACTTC.

This rearrangement joins TRBV6-6 to TRBJ1-2, with TRBD1 matching over 7 bases. V gave up 6 bases and J gave up 8 bases; unmatched junction bases: 18. CDR3 length equals 16 residues. The V gene's germline CDR1 is MNHNY and CDR2 SVGAGI (reference sequence). The CDR3 DNA reads TGTGCCAGCAGCTACAGAGGGGACAGTGGGGGTCGGGGCTACACCTTC. It is translated as CASSYRGDSGGRGYTF.

The CDR3 DNA sequence: TGCGCCAGCAGCCAAGAAACCCTAGCGGTCTACGAGCAGTACTTC. Translation: CASSQETLAVYEQYF. This rearrangement joins TRBV4-1 to TRBJ2-7, with 7 bases aligning to TRBD2. Germline CDR1 reads MGHRA; CDR2 reads YSYEKL. V dropped 0 bases and J dropped 3; count of bases not matched to a gene: 5. This CDR3 has 15 residues.

The genes are TRBV7-2 and TRBJ2-7; D might be TRBD1 (6 bases). Trimming took 8 bases from V and 0 from J, leaving 14 bases between them. Germline V gene sequence: CDR1 SGHTA, CDR2 FQGNSA. This CDR3 has 14 residues. CDR3: CASRRGGPSYEQYF. CDR3 coding DNA: TGTGCCAGCCGCAGGGGCGGCCCCTCCTACGAGCAGTACTTC.

V usage is TRBV13 and J usage is TRBJ2-1; D remains ambiguous. V lost 2 bases, J lost 5 bases, and 10 bases lay in between. Germline assignment: CDR1 PRHDT and CDR2 FYEKMQ (reference sequence). CDR3 length: 14 amino acids. In DNA form, the CDR3 reads TGTGCCAGCAGCTTATCGGGTTTCGACAATGAGCAGTTCTTC. Residues: CASSLSGFDNEQFF. Full variable domain (remainder filled in from reference TRBV13 and TRBJ2-1): AAGVIQSPRHLIKEKRETATLKCYPIPRHDTVYWYQQGPGQDPQFLISFYEKMQSDKGSIPDRFSAQQFSDYHSELNMSSLELGDSALYFCASSLSGFDNEQFFGPGTRLTVL.

The rearrangement links TRBV11-2 to TRBJ2-3, with 8 bases identical to TRBD2. The CDR3 has 14 residues. Germline values: CDR1 SGHAT, CDR2 FQNNGV. Trimming took 8 bases from V and 3 from J; bases not matched to a gene: 7. DNA of the CDR3: TGTGCCAGCCTTCCCAGCGGGGGTACAGATACGCAGTATTTT. This sequence encodes CASLPSGGTDTQYF.